Below, 11 T cell receptor beta chains from the same sample are listed, as sequenced in a study of cytomegalovirus exposure and HLA in healthy donors. This PCR relied on a set of 60 Vbeta primers and 13 Jbeta primers. Method: immunoSEQ multiplex PCR; TCRdb's copy keeps in-frame clones and lacks some. The profile covers approximately 140,000 clones, with roughly four fifths appearing a single time and 4.5% to 6% taken by the ten largest. Sample: PBMCs. The receptors originated from a woman aged 45-59 years in good health and CMV-seronegative.

This clone was detected only once. V is TRBV10-3 and J is TRBJ1-3; D call uncertain. The length of the CDR3 is 11 residues. Germline V lookup: CDR1 ENHRY, CDR2 SYGVKD. Deletions cut 4 bases from V and 4 bases from J, with 2 bases between. CDR3 region: CAISAGNTIYF. The CDR3, as DNA: TGTGCCATCAGTGCGGGAAACACCATATATTTT.

The CDR3: CASSPTANLAGTTDTQYF. DNA of the CDR3: TGTGCCAGCAGCCCAACCGCGAATCTAGCGGGGACCACAGATACGCAGTATTTT. V usage is TRBV9 and J usage is TRBJ2-3, with 9 nucleotides matching TRBD2. J was trimmed by 2 bases and V by 4 bases; bases with no gene match: 14. The CDR3 has 18 amino acids. Germline CDR1 reads SGDLS; CDR2 reads YYNGEE.

A few counts support this clone. The chain couples TRBV6-5 to TRBJ1-1; D not certain. The V gene's germline CDR1 is MNHEY and CDR2 SVGAGI. The CDR3 is made up of 14 amino acids. Trimming left V 7 bases short and J 0 bases short, with 12 bases between. The CDR3 sequence: CASKKESLNTEAFF. The CDR3 nucleotides read TGTGCCAGCAAAAAAGAGTCCTTGAACACTGAAGCTTTCTTT.

The rearrangement uses TRBV28 and TRBJ1-2; 9 bases agree with TRBD1. After removal of 3 bases from V and 1 base from J, the junction contained 3 bases not matched to a gene. The CDR3 runs to 15 residues. CDR1 MDHEN and CDR2 SYDVKM come from the germline V gene. CDR3: CASSFDRGINYGYTF. DNA of the CDR3: TGTGCCAGCAGTTTTGACAGGGGGATTAACTATGGCTACACCTTC.

The rearrangement uses TRBV4-1 and TRBJ1-6, with 9 bases fitting TRBD1. The length of the CDR3 is 16 residues. J was trimmed by 8 bases and V by 4 bases; bases with no gene match: 9. Germline lookup yields CDR1 MGHRA and CDR2 YSYEKL. The CDR3 region is CASSPRDRVEDSPLHF. For the CDR3, the DNA is TGCGCCAGCAGCCCCCGGGACAGGGTAGAAGATTCACCCCTCCACTTT.

The rearrangement links TRBV27 to TRBJ2-1, with a possible D match to TRBD2 (5 bases). This CDR3 has 15 amino acids. Germline V CDR1 and CDR2: MNHEY, SMNVEV (reference sequence). Trimming pared 5 bases from V and 5 bases from J, leaving 16 bases between. Written as DNA, the CDR3 is TGTGCCAGCAGTCAACTAGACTCGATCAACAATGAGCAGTTCTTC. Amino acid sequence: CASSQLDSINNEQFF.

The chain couples TRBV4-1 to TRBJ2-7; 10 bases are a match to TRBD2. The CDR3 runs 16 residues. V lost 4 bases and J lost 3; bases outside the gene matches: 9. CDR1 and CDR2 (germline): MGHRA, YSYEKL. Written as DNA, the CDR3 is TGCGCCAGCAGCCCCCCGCAACTAGCGGGGAACTACGAGCAGTACTTC. It is translated as CASSPPQLAGNYEQYF.

This rearrangement joins TRBV7-8 to TRBJ2-4, with 9 bases that match TRBD1. CDR1 SGHVS and CDR2 FQNEAQ come from the germline V gene. V lost 1 base and J lost 0; bases outside the gene matches: 16. The CDR3 sequence is 21 residues long. As DNA, the CDR3 is TGTGCCAGCAGCTTAGGGGCCGGGACAGGGCGAGGCAATCTAGCCAAAAACATTCAGTACTTC. This gives the protein CASSLGAGTGRGNLAKNIQYF. Supplemented by reference TRBV7-8 and TRBJ2-4, the full variable domain reads GAGVSQSPRYKVAKRGQDVALRCDPISGHVSLFWYQQALGQGPEFLTYFQNEAQLDKSGLPSDRFFAERPEGSVSTLKIQRTQQEDSAVYLCASSLGAGTGRGNLAKNIQYFGAGTRLSVL.

V usage is TRBV2 and J usage is TRBJ2-7, with 9 nucleotides matching TRBD1. Trimming took 7 bases from V and 2 from J; bases not matched to a gene: 9. Germline V gene lookup returns CDR1 SNHLY and CDR2 FYNNEI. The CDR3 totals 15 residues. CDR3 in DNA: TGTGCCAGCAAGCTCTCACAGGGGGCTACCTACGAGCAGTACTTC. Translation gives CASKLSQGATYEQYF.

The V call is TRBV2, the J call TRBJ1-1; 7 nucleotides line up with TRBD1. After removal of 4 bases from V and 1 base from J, the junction contained 6 bases not matched to a gene. This CDR3 spans 15 amino acids. Looked up from germline, CDR1 is SNHLY and CDR2 is FYNNEI. In nucleotides, the CDR3 is TGTGCCAGCAGTGGTACGGGACAGTCGAACACTGAAGCTTTCTTT. Encoded protein: CASSGTGQSNTEAFF.

The chain recombines TRBV18 with TRBJ2-7; TRBD2 is a possible D gene (6 bases). V was trimmed by 6 bases and J by 4 bases, leaving 19 bases between them. Germline V CDR1 and CDR2: KGHSH, LQKENI. This CDR3 region has 15 residues. The DNA of the CDR3 is TGTGCCAGCTCTCTGGGCAGGACGGCGGGGTACGAGCAGTACTTC. Residues: CASSLGRTAGYEQYF.